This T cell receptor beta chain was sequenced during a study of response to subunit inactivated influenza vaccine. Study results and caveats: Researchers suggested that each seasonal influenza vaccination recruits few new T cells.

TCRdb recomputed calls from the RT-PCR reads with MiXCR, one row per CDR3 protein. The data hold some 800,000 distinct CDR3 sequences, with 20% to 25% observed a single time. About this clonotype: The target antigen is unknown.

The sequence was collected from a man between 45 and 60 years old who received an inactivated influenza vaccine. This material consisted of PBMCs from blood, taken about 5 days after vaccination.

CDR3 protein: CASSPGTGVEQYF. The CDR3 region has the DNA TGTGCCAGCAGCCCCGGGACAGGGGTCGAGCAGTACTTC. The chain uses TRBV7-9 and TRBJ2-7; 10 bases agree with TRBD1. Trimming removed 5 bases from V and 6 bases from J; junction bases left unmatched: 4. Germline assignment: CDR1 SEHNR and CDR2 FQNEAQ (reference sequence). The CDR3 has 13 residues.